Each of the 2 T cell receptor beta chains below was sequenced from the same sample in a study of control samples from healthy donors and cancer patients. Libraries were prepared by immunoSEQ multiplex PCR; TCRdb keeps only in-frame clonotypes and omits some of them. The sample shows around 82,000 clones, roughly 90% of them seen only once. The specimen was blood. Receptors originate from a man in his fifties in good health.

The rearrangement joins TRBV5-1 to TRBJ2-3; TRBD1 might be the D (6 bases). The V gene lost 0 bases and the J gene lost 5 bases, with 10 bases spanning the gap. The CDR3 has 14 residues. From germline, CDR1 is SGHRS and CDR2 YFSETQ. The CDR3 coding sequence is TGCGCCAGCAGCTTGGACAGGGCGATAGATACGCAGTATTTT. It specifies CASSLDRAIDTQYF. The complete variable domain, with remaining parts taken from reference TRBV5-1 and TRBJ2-3, reads KAGVTQTPRYLIKTRGQQVTLSCSPISGHRSVSWYQQTPGQGLQFLFEYFSETQRNKGNFPGRFSGRQFSNSRSEMNVSTLELGDSALYLCASSLDRAIDTQYFGPGTRLTVL.

This chain uses TRBV7-2 with TRBJ2-2; 7 nucleotides match TRBD1. The CDR3 loop spans 13 amino acids. V gave up 4 bases and J gave up 7 bases; unmatched junction bases: 3. The germline V gene encodes CDR1 SGHTA and CDR2 FQGNSA. The CDR3 spells CASSSQGDGELFF. Here the CDR3 DNA reads TGTGCCAGCAGCTCCCAGGGGGACGGGGAGCTGTTTTTT.